The source of this T cell receptor (beta chain) is a study of CDR3 diversity in severe acne. TCRdb reprocessed the PCR reads via MiXCR and lists one record per CDR3 protein. Of more than 85,000 distinct CDR3 sequences listed, 49% are singletons. This TCR was sampled from a male donor with severe acne vulgaris. The sequencing input was blood.

The DNA of the CDR3 is TGTGCCAGCAACCCGGGACTAGTAACCGGGGAGCTGTTTTTT. It yields the protein CASNPGLVTGELFF. The J gene is TRBJ2-2, the V gene TRBV6-1; TRBD2 matches at 8 bases. This CDR3 contains 14 residues. Germline CDR1 is MNHNS and CDR2 is SASEGT. V shed 7 bases, J shed 5 bases, and the junction held 6 bases outside the gene matches.